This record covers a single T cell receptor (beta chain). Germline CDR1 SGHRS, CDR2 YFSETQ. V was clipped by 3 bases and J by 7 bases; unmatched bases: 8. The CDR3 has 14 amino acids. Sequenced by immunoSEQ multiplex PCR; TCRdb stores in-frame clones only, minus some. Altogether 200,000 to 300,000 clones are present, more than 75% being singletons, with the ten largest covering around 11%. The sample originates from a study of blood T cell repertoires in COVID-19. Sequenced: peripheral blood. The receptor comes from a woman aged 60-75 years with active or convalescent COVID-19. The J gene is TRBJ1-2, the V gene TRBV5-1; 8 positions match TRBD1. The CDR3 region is CASSWETGGSGYTF. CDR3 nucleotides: TGCGCCAGCAGCTGGGAAACAGGGGGAAGTGGCTACACCTTC.